This TCR beta chain was identified in a study of identical twins. In this sample, this clonotype turned up a few times. Its antigen is still unknown. V lost 4 bases and J lost 2, with 12 bases in between. The CDR3 is 14 amino acids. cDNA molecules carried unique molecular identifiers, and template switching added a universal primer site. TCRdb reprocessed the 5' RACE reads with MiXCR, giving one entry per CDR3 protein. In the table there are 1.5 million to 2 million distinct CDR3 sequences, more than 30% of which are singletons. Whole-study findings and limits: It was cross-sectional statistical analysis, not following the same donors, that the conclusions relied on. Out-of-frame beta sequences exhibited a weaker degree of excess twin sharing.

The V gene is TRBV12-3 or TRBV12-4, the J gene TRBJ2-7; weak D call: TRBD2 (6 bases). Material: cord blood. The TCR was taken from a newborn girl in good health. CDR3 amino acids: CASSYLEGTYEQYF. CDR3 DNA: TGTGCCAGCAGTTACCTGGAGGGGACCTACGAGCAGTACTTC.